These T cell receptor beta chains were read from a single sample in a study of OX40 agonist ivuxolimab in advanced cancers. Sequencing was performed with immunoSEQ multiplex PCR; in TCRdb, only in-frame clones are kept and a portion is missing. The data contain about 17,000 clones, around 78% of them singletons. Sequenced material: CD4+ or CD8+ T cells sorted from blood, taken in a trial of the OX40 agonist ivuxolimab. These receptors were taken from an adult with an advanced solid tumor such as melanoma, head and neck, liver or kidney cancer. CDR3s include the opening cysteine and the closing phenylalanine or tryptophan. Each record gives: D gene, J gene, clone size, V gene, CDR3 DNA, CDR3 protein. A D gene is named only where the DNA matches it firmly. Size is stated for part of the rows, as once, few or many counts, or as a class when the clone is expanded.

TRBD2	TRBJ2-4	NA	TRBV2	TGTGCCAGCAGGGGGGGACTAGCGGGGCCCGGGGACATTCAGTACTTC	CASRGGLAGPGDIQYF
TRBD2	TRBJ2-5	NA	TRBV7-6	TGTGCCAGCAGCTTAGACGGGACTAGCGTCCCGCCCCAAGAGACCCAGTACTTC	CASSLDGTSVPPQETQYF
TRBD2	TRBJ2-5	NA	TRBV11-2	TGTGCCAGCAGACCTACTAGCGGGGGGCCCCAAGGGGCCCAGTACTTC	CASRPTSGGPQGAQYF
NA	TRBJ1-1	NA	TRBV20-1	TGCAGTGCGAGGACTGTCAAGCTTTTCTTT	CSARTVKLFF
TRBD1	TRBJ1-5	NA	TRBV5-8	TGTGCCAGCAGCTTGGGGGACAGTTTCAATCAGCCCCAGCATTTT	CASSLGDSFNQPQHF
NA	TRBJ2-1	NA	TRBV6-5	TGTGCCAGCAGTCCGGTAAAAAACTACTACAATGAGCAGTTCTTC	CASSPVKNYYNEQFF
NA	TRBJ2-2	NA	TRBV5-1	TGCGCCAGCATCCCCCCGGGGGCCCGAGGGAGCACCGGGGAGCTGTTTTTT	CASIPPGARGSTGELFF
TRBD1	TRBJ1-1	NA	TRBV5-1	TGCGCCAGCAACCCGACAGGGGCCGACACTGAAGCTTTCTTT	CASNPTGADTEAFF
TRBD2	TRBJ2-1	NA	TRBV6-1	TGTGCCAGCAGTGAAGCGCTGAGGGGACTAGAGCAGTTCTTC	CASSEALRGLEQFF
TRBD2	TRBJ2-7	NA	TRBV11-2	TGTGCCAGCAGCTTAGGAAGCGGGAGTGAATACGAGCAGTACTTC	CASSLGSGSEYEQYF
TRBD2	TRBJ2-7	once	TRBV27	TGTGCCAGCGCCACCACTAGCGGAAACTCCTACGAGCAGTACTTC	CASATTSGNSYEQYF
NA	TRBJ1-5	NA	TRBV11-3	TGTGCCAGCAGCTTAAGTGGGCCTGGGGATCAGCCCCAGCATTTT	CASSLSGPGDQPQHF
TRBD1	TRBJ2-7	NA	TRBV6-1	TGTGCCAGCAGCTGGACAGGTGACCTCTACGAGCAGTACTTC	CASSWTGDLYEQYF
NA	TRBJ2-1	NA	TRBV27	TGTGCCAGCAGTTTACGGGACCCTAGGAATGAGCAGTTCTTC	CASSLRDPRNEQFF
NA	TRBJ1-5	NA	TRBV4-3	TGCGCCAGCAGCCATCACCGGGGCTCCAATCAGCCCCAGCATTTT	CASSHHRGSNQPQHF
TRBD2	TRBJ2-1	NA	TRBV28	TGTGCCAGCAGTTCCGGGACTAGCGGGAGGGCTGAGCAGTTCTTC	CASSSGTSGRAEQFF
NA	TRBJ1-2	NA	TRBV6-4	TGTGCCAGCAGCGTAGCCGGACACCCGAACTATGGCTACACCTTC	CASSVAGHPNYGYTF
TRBD1	TRBJ1-5	NA	TRBV19	TGTGCCAGTAGCGGGACAGGAGATCAGCCCCAGCATTTT	CASSGTGDQPQHF
NA	TRBJ2-1	once	TRBV27	TGTGCCAGCAGTGAAGTTCGGGGACTTGAGCAGTTCTTC	CASSEVRGLEQFF
TRBD1	TRBJ1-2	NA	TRBV9	TGTGCCAGCAGCGAGGGACAGGCTAACTATGGCCACACCTTC	CASSEGQANYGHTF
NA	TRBJ1-2	NA	TRBV7-8	TGTGCCAGCAGCTTAGTGGAGGGGGTCTATGGCTACACCTTC	CASSLVEGVYGYTF
NA	TRBJ2-5	NA	TRBV6-5	TGTGCCAGCAGTTCATACCAGGAGTTCCAAGAGACCCAGTACTTC	CASSSYQEFQETQYF
NA	TRBJ1-3	once	TRBV6-1	TGTGCCAGCAGTGAAAGTCCAGGGTCTGGAAACACCATATATTTT	CASSESPGSGNTIYF
TRBD2	TRBJ2-5	NA	TRBV27	TGTGCCAGCAGTTCTTGGCGGGAGGGGGTAGAGACCCAGTACTTC	CASSSWREGVETQYF
NA	TRBJ2-1	NA	TRBV6-4	TGTGCCAGCAGTGTCCGGCGGGGTGGGGGCAATGAGCAGTTCTTC	CASSVRRGGGNEQFF
NA	TRBJ2-1	NA	TRBV11-2	TGTGCCAGCAGCTTAGATCAGGGGCGAATCAATGAGCAGTTCTTC	CASSLDQGRINEQFF
NA	TRBJ2-3	NA	TRBV27	TGTGCCAGCAGTAACGATTATGAAGATACGCAGTATTTT	CASSNDYEDTQYF
NA	TRBJ2-7	NA	TRBV6-5	TGTGCCACCACAGTCGGTCCCGAGCAGTACTTC	CATTVGPEQYF